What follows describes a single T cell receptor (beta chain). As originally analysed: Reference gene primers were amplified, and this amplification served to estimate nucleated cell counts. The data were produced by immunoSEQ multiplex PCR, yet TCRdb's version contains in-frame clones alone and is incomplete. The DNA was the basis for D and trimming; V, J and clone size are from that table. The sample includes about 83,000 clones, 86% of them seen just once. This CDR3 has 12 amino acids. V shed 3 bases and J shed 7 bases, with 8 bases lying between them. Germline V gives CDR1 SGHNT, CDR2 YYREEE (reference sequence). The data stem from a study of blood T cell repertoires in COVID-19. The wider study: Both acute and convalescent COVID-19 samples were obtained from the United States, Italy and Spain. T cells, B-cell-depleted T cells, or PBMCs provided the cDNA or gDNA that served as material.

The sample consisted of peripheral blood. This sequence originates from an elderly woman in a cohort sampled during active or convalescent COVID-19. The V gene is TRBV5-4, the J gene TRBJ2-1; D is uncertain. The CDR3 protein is CASSSPGNEQFF. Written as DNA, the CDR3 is TGTGCCAGCAGCTCCCCGGGTAATGAGCAGTTCTTC.